This entry concerns a single T cell receptor beta chain. The sample comes from a study of T cells after yellow fever vaccination. V shed 3 bases and J shed 1 base, with 6 bases lying between them. The CDR3 is 14 amino acids. The germline V gene encodes CDR1 SEHNR and CDR2 FQNEAQ (reference sequence). TCRdb re-called the 5' RACE reads with MiXCR, one entry per CDR3 protein. The table includes approximately 510,000 distinct CDR3 sequences, just over 20% detected once. The sequencing used PBMCs, collected roughly 20 days after the first yellow fever vaccination. The chain joins TRBV7-9 to TRBJ2-2; TRBD1 might be the D (5 bases). The TCR sequence derives from a man in his late teens or twenties who received the YFV17D yellow fever vaccine. As DNA, the CDR3 is TGTGCCAGCAGCTTTGACAGGAACACCGGGGAGCTGTTTTTT. Translating it yields CASSFDRNTGELFF.